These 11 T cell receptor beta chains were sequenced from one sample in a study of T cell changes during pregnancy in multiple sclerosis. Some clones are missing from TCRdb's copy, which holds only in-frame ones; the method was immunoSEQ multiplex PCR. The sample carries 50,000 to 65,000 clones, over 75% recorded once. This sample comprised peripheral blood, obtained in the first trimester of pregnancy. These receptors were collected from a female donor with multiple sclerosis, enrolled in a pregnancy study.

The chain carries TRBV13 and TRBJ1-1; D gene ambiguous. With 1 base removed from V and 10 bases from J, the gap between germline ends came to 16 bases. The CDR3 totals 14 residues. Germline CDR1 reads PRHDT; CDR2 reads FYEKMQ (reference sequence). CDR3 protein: CASSLEATREGAFF. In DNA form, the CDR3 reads TGTGCCAGCAGCTTAGAGGCCACCCGGGAGGGAGCTTTCTTT.

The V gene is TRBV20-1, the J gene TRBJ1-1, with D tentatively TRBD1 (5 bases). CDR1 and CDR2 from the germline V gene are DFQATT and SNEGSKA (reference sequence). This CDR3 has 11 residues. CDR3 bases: TGCTGGGTGGGGGGAGACCCTGAAGCTTTCTTT. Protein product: CWVGGDPEAFF.

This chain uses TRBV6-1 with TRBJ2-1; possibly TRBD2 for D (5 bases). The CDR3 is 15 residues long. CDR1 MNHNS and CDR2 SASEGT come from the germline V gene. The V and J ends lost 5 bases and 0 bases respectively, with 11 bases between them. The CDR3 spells CASSSLASSYNEQFF. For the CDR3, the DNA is TGTGCCAGCAGTTCCCTAGCTAGCTCCTACAATGAGCAGTTCTTC.

CDR3: CASSSGSRSEQFF. The CDR3 nucleotides read TGTGCCAGCAGCTCCGGGAGTCGAAGTGAGCAGTTCTTC. The chain links TRBV7-6 to TRBJ2-1; D possibly corresponds to TRBD2 (6 bases). This CDR3 has 13 residues. Trimming stripped 4 bases from V and 9 bases from J, with 13 bases between. CDR1 and CDR2 from the germline V gene are SGHVS and FNYEAQ.

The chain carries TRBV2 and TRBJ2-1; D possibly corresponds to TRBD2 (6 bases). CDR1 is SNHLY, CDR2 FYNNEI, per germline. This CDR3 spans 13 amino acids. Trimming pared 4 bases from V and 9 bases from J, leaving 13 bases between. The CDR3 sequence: CASSVRTSSEQFF. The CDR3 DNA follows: TGTGCCAGCAGTGTCCGAACTAGCTCTGAGCAGTTCTTC.

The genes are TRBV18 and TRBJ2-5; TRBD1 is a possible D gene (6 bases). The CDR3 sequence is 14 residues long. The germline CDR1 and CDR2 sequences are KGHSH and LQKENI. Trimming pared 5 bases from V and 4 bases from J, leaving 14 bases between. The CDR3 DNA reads TGTGCCAGCTCAGGGGACAACTTGCGAGAGACCCAGTACTTC. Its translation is CASSGDNLRETQYF.

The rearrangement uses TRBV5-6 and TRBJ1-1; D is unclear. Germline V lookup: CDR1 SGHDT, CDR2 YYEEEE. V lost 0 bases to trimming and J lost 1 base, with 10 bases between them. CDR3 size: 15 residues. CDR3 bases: TGTGCCAGCAGCTTGGGATTACGGGAGAACACTGAAGCTTTCTTT. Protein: CASSLGLRENTEAFF.

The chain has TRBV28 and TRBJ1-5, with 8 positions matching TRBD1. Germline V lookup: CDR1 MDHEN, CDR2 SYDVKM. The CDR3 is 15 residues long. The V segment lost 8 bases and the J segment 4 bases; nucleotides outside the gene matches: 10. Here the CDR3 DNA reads TGTGCCAGCCTCCTCGGACAGGGCGATAATCAGCCCCAGCATTTT. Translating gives CASLLGQGDNQPQHF.

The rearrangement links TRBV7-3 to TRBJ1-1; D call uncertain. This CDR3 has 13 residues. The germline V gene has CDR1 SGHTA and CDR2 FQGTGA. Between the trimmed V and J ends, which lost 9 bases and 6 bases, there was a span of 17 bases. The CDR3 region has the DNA TGTGCCAGGAAGAGGGCCCTAGGCGCTGAAGCTTTCTTT. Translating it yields CARKRALGAEAFF.

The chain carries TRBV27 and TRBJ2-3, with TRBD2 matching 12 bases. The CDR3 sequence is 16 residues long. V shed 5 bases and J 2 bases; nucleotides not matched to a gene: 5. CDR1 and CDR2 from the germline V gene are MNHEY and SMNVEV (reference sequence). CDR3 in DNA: TGTGCCAGCAGTGCTCTAGCGGGAGGGCCCACAGATACGCAGTATTTT. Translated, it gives CASSALAGGPTDTQYF.

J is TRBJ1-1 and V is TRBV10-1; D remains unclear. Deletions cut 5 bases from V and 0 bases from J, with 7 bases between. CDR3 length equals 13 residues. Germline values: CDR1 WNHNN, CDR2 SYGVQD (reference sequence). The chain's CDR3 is CASSPRVNTEAFF. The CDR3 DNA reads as TGCGCCAGCAGTCCTCGGGTGAACACTGAAGCTTTCTTT.